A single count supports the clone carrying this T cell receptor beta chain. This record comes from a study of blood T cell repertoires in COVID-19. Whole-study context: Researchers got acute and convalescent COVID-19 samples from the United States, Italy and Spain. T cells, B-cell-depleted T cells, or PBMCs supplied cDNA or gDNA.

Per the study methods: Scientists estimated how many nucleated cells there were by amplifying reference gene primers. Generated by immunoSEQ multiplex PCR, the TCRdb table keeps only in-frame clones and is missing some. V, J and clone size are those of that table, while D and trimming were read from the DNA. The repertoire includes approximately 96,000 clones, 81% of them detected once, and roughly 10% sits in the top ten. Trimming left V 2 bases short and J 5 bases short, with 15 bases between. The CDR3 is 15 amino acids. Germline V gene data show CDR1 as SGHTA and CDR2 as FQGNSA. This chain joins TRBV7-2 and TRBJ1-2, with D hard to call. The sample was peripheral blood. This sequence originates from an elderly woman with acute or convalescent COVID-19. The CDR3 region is CASSLRGSLPYGYTF. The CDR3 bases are TGTGCCAGCAGCTTACGCGGCTCACTACCGTATGGCTACACCTTC.